Shown below are 11 T cell receptor beta chains from a single sample sequenced in a study of beta chain features in type 1 diabetes. The authors reverse transcribed all of the isolated RNA, so sequencing captured expressed TCRB transcripts. Measured with immunoSEQ multiplex PCR; TCRdb has only the in-frame clones, and not every one. The sample records about 40,000 clones, roughly 50% being singletons. Source material: stem cell memory CD4+ T cells from blood. All receptors derive from a woman in her twenties or thirties in good health.

This clone was seen only once. The chain combines TRBV11-1 with TRBJ2-1; no clear D gene. V was trimmed by 3 bases and J by 5 bases, leaving 11 bases between them. This CDR3 comprises 14 residues. Germline CDR1 SGHAT, CDR2 FQDESV (reference sequence). The CDR3 DNA is TGTGCCAGCAGCTTGATGGCCATCGACAATGAGCAGTTCTTC. This gives the protein CASSLMAIDNEQFF.

J is TRBJ2-3 and V is TRBV29-1; 14 nucleotides align to TRBD2. Germline V gives CDR1 SQVTM, CDR2 ANQGSEA. The CDR3 loop spans 18 amino acids. V shed 5 bases, J shed 2 bases, and the junction held 12 bases outside the gene matches. The CDR3 loop reads CSVPPPGTSGGNTDTQYF. DNA of the CDR3: TGCAGCGTTCCCCCCCCCGGGACTAGCGGGGGAAACACAGATACGCAGTATTTT.

The CDR3: CASSRGLAGEDEQFF. The CDR3 DNA follows: TGCGCCAGCAGCCGAGGACTAGCGGGAGAGGATGAGCAGTTCTTC. The J gene is TRBJ2-1, the V gene TRBV4-1; 13 bases line up with TRBD2. V shed 4 bases and J 8 bases; nucleotides not matched to a gene: 5. The CDR3 is 15 amino acids. Germline values: CDR1 MGHRA, CDR2 YSYEKL.

The rearrangement uses TRBV27 and TRBJ2-2; tentatively, D is TRBD2 (5 bases). The CDR3 has 12 amino acids. Trimming pared 3 bases from V and 7 bases from J, leaving 6 bases between. Germline CDR1 reads MNHEY; CDR2 reads SMNVEV (reference sequence). CDR3 region: CASSFRGGELFF. The CDR3 DNA follows: TGTGCCAGCAGTTTTCGGGGCGGGGAGCTGTTTTTT.

CDR3 DNA: TGTGCCAGCAGCCGAAGCGGAAGCTCCTACAATGAGCAGTTCTTC. It yields the protein CASSRSGSSYNEQFF. This chain links TRBV11-3 with TRBJ2-1, with D possibly matching TRBD2 (5 bases). The CDR3 is 15 amino acids. V was pared by 5 bases and J by 0 bases, with 11 bases between. Germline loops: CDR1 SGHNT, CDR2 YENEEA.

This chain links TRBV14 with TRBJ2-3; 11 nucleotides match TRBD2. Unmatched junction bases numbered 8, after V lost 4 bases and J lost 5 bases. Germline V gene data show CDR1 as SGHDN and CDR2 as FVKESK. The CDR3 is 16 residues long. CDR3 in DNA: TGTGCCAGCAGCCGAATACTAGCGGGAGCAAGAGATACGCAGTATTTT. It specifies CASSRILAGARDTQYF.

A note on this clone: Other DNA sequences in the same sample also yield this CDR3. The CDR3 loop reads CATSPPGSSGVETQYF. The CDR3 DNA reads TGTGCCACCAGCCCTCCGGGGTCTAGCGGGGTAGAGACCCAGTACTTC. The chain links TRBV15 to TRBJ2-5; TRBD2 matches 9 bases. With 5 bases clipped from V and 4 bases from J, the junction kept 11 bases outside the gene matches. This CDR3 comprises 16 residues. CDR1 LNHNV and CDR2 YYDKDF come from the germline V gene (reference sequence).

The chain uses TRBV6-5 and TRBJ1-1; 8 nucleotides line up with TRBD1. V lost 2 bases and J lost 5; bases outside the gene matches: 7. The V gene's germline CDR1 is MNHEY and CDR2 SVGAGI. The CDR3 has 15 residues. CDR3 sequence reads: CASSYDRTGWTEAFF. The CDR3 DNA is TGTGCCAGCAGTTACGACCGGACAGGGTGGACTGAAGCTTTCTTT.

This clone was detected only a few times. This sequence joins TRBV7-9 and TRBJ2-5; 11 positions match TRBD2. The CDR3 runs to 17 residues. J was trimmed by 5 bases and V by 3 bases; bases with no gene match: 11. Germline V gene sequence: CDR1 SEHNR, CDR2 FQNEAQ (reference sequence). CDR3 protein: CASSFTQGLAGGETQYF. The CDR3 coding sequence is TGTGCCAGCAGCTTTACCCAGGGCCTAGCGGGAGGCGAGACCCAGTACTTC.

The V gene is TRBV6-5, the J gene TRBJ2-1; 8 bases align to TRBD1. CDR1 is MNHEY, CDR2 SVGAGI, per germline. The V segment lost 5 bases and the J segment 3 bases; nucleotides outside the gene matches: 6. The CDR3 is made up of 15 amino acids. The CDR3 DNA reads TGTGCCAGCAGTCAAGGACAGGGTGTCTACAATGAGCAGTTCTTC. As protein: CASSQGQGVYNEQFF.

This clone was observed once. This sequence joins TRBV6-1 and TRBJ1-5; maybe TRBD1 (6 bases). Germline V gene sequence: CDR1 MNHNS, CDR2 SASEGT. Between the trimmed V and J ends, which lost 5 bases and 0 bases, there was a span of 8 bases. The CDR3 totals 14 residues. CDR3 sequence (DNA): TGTGCCAGCAGTCAGGGGTATAGCAATCAGCCCCAGCATTTT. Translation: CASSQGYSNQPQHF.